Detailed here is one TCR beta chain. What it binds is not known. Researchers used genomic DNA as the template to profile TCR beta VDJ and CDR3. One entry per CDR3 protein results from TCRdb running MiXCR on the reads. The sample comprises around 180,000 distinct CDR3 sequences, 64% of which are singletons, and about 43% rests with the top ten. The record originates from a study of CD8+CD57+ T cells in acquired aplastic anemia. Study in general: An average of roughly 3.2 ug of DNA was obtained from sorted CD4+ and CD8+ cells. Study-wide results and limits: Simpson's diversity of CD8+ cells was not significantly different in patients compared with controls. Both patients and controls carried the same twenty-nine CD8+ CDR3 sequences.

Trimming left V 3 bases short and J 2 bases short, with 11 bases between. CDR3 size: 13 residues. CDR1 is DFQATT and CDR2 is SNEGSKA in the germline V gene (reference sequence). Material for sequencing was sorted CD4+, CD8+, or CD8+CD57+ T cells (not recorded which) from PBMCs. The receptor was derived from a human donor with severe aplastic anemia or a healthy control (not recorded which). The genes are TRBV20-1 and TRBJ2-7; D may be TRBD1 or TRBD2 (5 bases each). The CDR3 DNA is TGCAGTGCTAGGGGGCTAGCTACCTACGAGCAGTACTTC. This gives the protein CSARGLATYEQYF.